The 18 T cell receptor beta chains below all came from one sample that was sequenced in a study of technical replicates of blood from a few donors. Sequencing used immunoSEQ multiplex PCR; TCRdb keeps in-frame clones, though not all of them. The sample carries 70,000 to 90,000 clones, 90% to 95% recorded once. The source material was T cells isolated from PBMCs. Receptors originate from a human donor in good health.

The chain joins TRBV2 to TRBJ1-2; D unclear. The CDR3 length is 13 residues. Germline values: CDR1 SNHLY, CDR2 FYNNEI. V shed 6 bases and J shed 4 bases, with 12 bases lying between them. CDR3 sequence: CASSAGVIYGYTF. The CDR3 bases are TGTGCCAGCAGCGCCGGGGTAATCTATGGCTACACCTTC.

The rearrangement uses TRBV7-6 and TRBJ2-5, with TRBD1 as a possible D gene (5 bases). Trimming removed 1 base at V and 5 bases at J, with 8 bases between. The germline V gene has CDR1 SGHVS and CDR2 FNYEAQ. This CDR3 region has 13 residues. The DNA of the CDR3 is TGTGCCAGCAGCTTAGGGGGCCACGAGACCCAGTACTTC. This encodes CASSLGGHETQYF.

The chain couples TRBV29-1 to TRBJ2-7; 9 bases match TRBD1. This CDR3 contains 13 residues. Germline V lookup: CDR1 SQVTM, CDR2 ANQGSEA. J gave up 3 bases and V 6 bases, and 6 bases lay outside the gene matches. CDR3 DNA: TGCAGCGTCGGCCGGGGACAGGGCTACGAGCAGTACTTC. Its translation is CSVGRGQGYEQYF.

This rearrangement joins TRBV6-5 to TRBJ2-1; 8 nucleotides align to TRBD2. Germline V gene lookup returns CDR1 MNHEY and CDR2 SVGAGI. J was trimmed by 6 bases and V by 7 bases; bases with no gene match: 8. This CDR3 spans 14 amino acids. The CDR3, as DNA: TGTGCCAGCACCAGGGGTAGCGGGGTCAATGAGCAGTTCTTC. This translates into CASTRGSGVNEQFF.

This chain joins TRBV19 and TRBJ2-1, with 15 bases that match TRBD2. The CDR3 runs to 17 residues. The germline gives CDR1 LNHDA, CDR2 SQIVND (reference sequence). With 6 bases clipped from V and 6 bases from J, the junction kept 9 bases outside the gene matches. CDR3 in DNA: TGTGCCAGTAGCCAAGAGGGACTAGCGGGAGGCGGCAATGAGCAGTTCTTC. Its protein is CASSQEGLAGGGNEQFF.

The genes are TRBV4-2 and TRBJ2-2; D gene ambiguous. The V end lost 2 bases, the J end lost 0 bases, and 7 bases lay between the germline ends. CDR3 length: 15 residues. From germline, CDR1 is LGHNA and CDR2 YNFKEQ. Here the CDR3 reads CASSQRLTNTGELFF. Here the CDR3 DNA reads TGTGCCAGCAGCCAACGGTTAACGAACACCGGGGAGCTGTTTTTT.

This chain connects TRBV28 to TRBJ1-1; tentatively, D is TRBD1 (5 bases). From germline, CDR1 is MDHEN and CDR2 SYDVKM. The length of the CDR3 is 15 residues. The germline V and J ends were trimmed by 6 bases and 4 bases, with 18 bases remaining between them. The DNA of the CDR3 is TGTGCCAGCAGCCCCGGAGCAGGGAGGATCACTGAAGCTTTCTTT. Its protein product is CASSPGAGRITEAFF.

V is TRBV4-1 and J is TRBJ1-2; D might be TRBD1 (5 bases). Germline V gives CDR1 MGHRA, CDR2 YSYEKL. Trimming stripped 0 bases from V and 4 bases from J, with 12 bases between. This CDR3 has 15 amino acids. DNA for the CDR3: TGCGCCAGCAGCCAAGAAAGCCAGGGACTCTATGGCTACACCTTC. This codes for CASSQESQGLYGYTF.

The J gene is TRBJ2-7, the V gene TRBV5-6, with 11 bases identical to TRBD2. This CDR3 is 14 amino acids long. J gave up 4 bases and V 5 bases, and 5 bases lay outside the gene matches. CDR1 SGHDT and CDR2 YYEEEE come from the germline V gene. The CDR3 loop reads CASRPLAGVYEQYF. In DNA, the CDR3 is TGTGCCAGCAGGCCACTAGCGGGAGTATACGAGCAGTACTTC.

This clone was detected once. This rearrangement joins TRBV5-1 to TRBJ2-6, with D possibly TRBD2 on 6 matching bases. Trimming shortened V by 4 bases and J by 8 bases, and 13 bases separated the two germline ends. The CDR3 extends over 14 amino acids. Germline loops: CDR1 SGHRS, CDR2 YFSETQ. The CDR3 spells CASSNWGEPNVLTF. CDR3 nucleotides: TGCGCCAGCAGCAATTGGGGGGAACCCAACGTCCTGACTTTC.

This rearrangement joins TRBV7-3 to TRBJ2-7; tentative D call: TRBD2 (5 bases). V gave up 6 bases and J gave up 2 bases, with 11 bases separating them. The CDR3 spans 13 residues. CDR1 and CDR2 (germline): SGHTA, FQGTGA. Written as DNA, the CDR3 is TGTGCCAGCAGTTTCGGACTTGCCTACGAGCAGTACTTC. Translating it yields CASSFGLAYEQYF.

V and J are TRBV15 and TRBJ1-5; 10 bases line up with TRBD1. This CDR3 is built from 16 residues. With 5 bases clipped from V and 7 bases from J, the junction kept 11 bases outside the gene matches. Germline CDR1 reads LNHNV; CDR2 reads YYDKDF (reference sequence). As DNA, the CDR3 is TGTGCCACCAGCTTAAACGCCGGGACAGGGGACCAGCCCCAGCATTTT. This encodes CATSLNAGTGDQPQHF.

CDR3: CASSSSSYNEQFF. CDR3 sequence (DNA): TGTGCCAGCTCTTCGAGCTCCTACAATGAGCAGTTCTTC. V gene TRBV6-6 combines with J gene TRBJ2-1; no reliable D call. This CDR3 is built from 13 residues. Germline V CDR1 and CDR2: MNHNY, SVGAGI (reference sequence). Trimming shortened V by 8 bases and J by 0 bases, and 8 bases separated the two germline ends.

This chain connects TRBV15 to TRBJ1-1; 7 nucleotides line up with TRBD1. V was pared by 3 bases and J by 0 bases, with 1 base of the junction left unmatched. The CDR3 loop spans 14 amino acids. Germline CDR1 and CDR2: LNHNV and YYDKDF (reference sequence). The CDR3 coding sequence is TGTGCCACCAGCAGTCAGGGGGTGAACACTGAAGCTTTCTTT. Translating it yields CATSSQGVNTEAFF.

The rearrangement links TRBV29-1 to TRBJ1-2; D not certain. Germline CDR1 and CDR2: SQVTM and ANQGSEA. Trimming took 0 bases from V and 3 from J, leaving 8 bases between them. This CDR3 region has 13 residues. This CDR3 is CSVEEISHYGYTF. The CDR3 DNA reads TGCAGCGTTGAAGAGATCAGTCACTATGGCTACACCTTC.

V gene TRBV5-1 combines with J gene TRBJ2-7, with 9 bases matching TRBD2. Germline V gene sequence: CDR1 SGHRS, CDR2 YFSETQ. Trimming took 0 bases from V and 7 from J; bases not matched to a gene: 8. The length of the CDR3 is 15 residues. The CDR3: CASSLASGIREEQYF. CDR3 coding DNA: TGCGCCAGCAGCTTGGCTAGCGGGATAAGGGAGGAGCAGTACTTC.

CDR3 region: CASSQDRGGRAGEQYF. Here the CDR3 DNA reads TGCGCCAGCAGCCAAGATCGGGGGGGCAGGGCAGGGGAGCAGTACTTC. This chain connects TRBV4-1 to TRBJ2-7, with 8 nucleotides matching TRBD2. There are 16 residues in the CDR3. With 0 bases clipped from V and 7 bases from J, the junction kept 11 bases outside the gene matches. The germline gives CDR1 MGHRA, CDR2 YSYEKL.

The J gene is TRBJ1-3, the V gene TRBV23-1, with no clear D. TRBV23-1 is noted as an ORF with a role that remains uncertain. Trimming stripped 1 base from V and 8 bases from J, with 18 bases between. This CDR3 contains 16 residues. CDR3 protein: CASSQLGGTCGDTIYF. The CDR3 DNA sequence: TGCGCCAGCAGTCAATTAGGAGGCACCTGTGGGGACACCATATATTTT.